Shown below are 14 T cell receptor beta chains from a single sample sequenced in a study of identical twins. From the 5' RACE reads, TCRdb called clonotypes with MiXCR, one entry per CDR3 protein. Of about 390,000 distinct CDR3 sequences in the sample, 7% to 9.5% were seen once. Material for sequencing was naive T cells sorted from blood. These receptors were taken from a woman in her fifties or sixties in good health.

This clonotype was counted at least ten times. The V gene is TRBV10-3, the J gene TRBJ2-5; TRBD2 matches at 11 bases. Germline V gives CDR1 ENHRY, CDR2 SYGVKD. The CDR3 consists of 20 residues. Germline trimming cut 6 bases from V and 2 bases from J; bases unmatched to any gene: 20. CDR3 protein: CAISASRLAGTPPRQETQYF. The DNA for the CDR3 is TGTGCCATCAGCGCTTCTCGACTAGCGGGAACCCCTCCAAGACAAGAGACCCAGTACTTC.

This clonotype was seen a handful of times. The chain couples TRBV27 to TRBJ2-7, with D tentatively TRBD1 (6 bases). Between the trimmed V and J ends, which lost 2 bases and 3 bases, there was a span of 11 bases. Per the germline V gene, CDR1 is MNHEY and CDR2 is SMNVEV (reference sequence). There are 14 residues in the CDR3. CDR3 residues: CASSLTGPGYEQYF. CDR3 in DNA: TGTGCCAGCAGTTTAACAGGGCCAGGCTACGAGCAGTACTTC.

The gene calls are TRBV11-2 and TRBJ2-1, with TRBD1 matching 9 bases. This CDR3 is built from 15 residues. Germline loops: CDR1 SGHAT, CDR2 FQNNGV. Germline trimming cut 5 bases from V and 6 bases from J; bases unmatched to any gene: 8. This CDR3 reads CASSLGTGRGNEQFF. The CDR3 coding sequence is TGTGCCAGCAGCCTGGGGACAGGGAGAGGCAATGAGCAGTTCTTC.

The table lists this clonotype with a few counts. The rearrangement joins TRBV5-1 to TRBJ1-2; D not certain. CDR1 and CDR2 (germline): SGHRS, YFSETQ. This CDR3 has 12 residues. Trimming removed 6 bases from V and 8 bases from J, with 14 bases in between. CDR3 coding DNA: TGCGCCAGCACGGCAGAAATGGGAGGCTACACCTTC. This gives the protein CASTAEMGGYTF.

This clonotype was found a few times. The chain has TRBV5-4 and TRBJ1-1; perhaps TRBD1 as D (5 bases). This CDR3 is 13 amino acids long. Per the germline V gene, CDR1 is SGHNT and CDR2 is YYREEE (reference sequence). Trimming shortened V by 2 bases and J by 10 bases, and 15 bases separated the two germline ends. For the CDR3, the DNA is TGTGCCAGCAGCTTAGGGGACCTTAAGGGAGCTTTCTTT. Protein sequence: CASSLGDLKGAFF.

The rearrangement uses TRBV14 and TRBJ2-1, with D maybe TRBD2 (6 bases). Germline CDR1 is SGHDN and CDR2 is FVKESK. This CDR3 comprises 13 residues. The V end lost 3 bases, the J end lost 9 bases, and 12 bases lay between the germline ends. For the CDR3, the DNA is TGTGCCAGCAGCCACGGGACTGCCGGTGAGCAGTTCTTC. Translating gives CASSHGTAGEQFF. Combining the CDR3 with reference TRBV14 and TRBJ2-1 gives the whole variable domain EAGVTQFPSHSVIEKGQTVTLRCDPISGHDNLYWYRRVMGKEIKFLLHFVKESKQDESGMPNNRFLAERTGGTYSTLKVQPAELEDSGVYFCASSHGTAGEQFFGPGTRLTVL.

This clonotype was counted many times. The J gene is TRBJ2-1, the V gene TRBV5-1, with 8 bases matching TRBD2. The CDR3 length is 14 residues. Germline assignment: CDR1 SGHRS and CDR2 YFSETQ. V shed 4 bases, J shed 13 bases, and the junction held 13 bases outside the gene matches. The CDR3 reads CASSPEGRGVEQFF. The CDR3 DNA reads TGCGCCAGCAGCCCGGAAGGGCGGGGGGTCGAACAGTTCTTC.

At least ten counts were recorded for this clonotype. The gene calls are TRBV20-1 and TRBJ2-1; TRBD2 matches at 13 bases. Germline V gives CDR1 DFQATT, CDR2 SNEGSKA (reference sequence). V lost 6 bases, J lost 4 bases, and 12 bases stayed unmatched. There are 17 residues in the CDR3. CDR3 in amino acids: CSAPGTSGRASYNEQFF. Written as DNA, the CDR3 is TGCAGTGCCCCCGGTACTAGCGGGAGGGCGTCTTACAATGAGCAGTTCTTC.

In its sample, this clonotype was seen a few times. J is TRBJ2-1 and V is TRBV20-1; D is ambiguous. Deletions cut 5 bases from V and 9 bases from J, with 8 bases between. The CDR3 totals 10 residues. Germline V lookup: CDR1 DFQATT, CDR2 SNEGSKA (reference sequence). CDR3 in amino acids: CSASRSEQFF. The CDR3 DNA sequence: TGCAGTGCTTCTAGGAGTGAGCAGTTCTTC.

The table lists this clonotype with a few counts. V gene TRBV6-5 combines with J gene TRBJ2-7; either TRBD1 or TRBD2 may supply D (5 bases each). The germline gives CDR1 MNHEY, CDR2 SVGAGI. With 8 bases removed from V and 5 bases from J, the gap between germline ends came to 10 bases. The CDR3 is 11 residues long. CDR3 in amino acids: CASGDGHEQYV. The CDR3 coding sequence is TGTGCCAGCGGGGACGGCCACGAGCAGTACGTC.

This clonotype has ten or more counts. The chain couples TRBV20-1 to TRBJ1-1; possible D gene TRBD1, 5 bases. V lost 6 bases, J lost 6 bases, and 8 bases lay in between. CDR1 DFQATT and CDR2 SNEGSKA come from the germline V gene (reference sequence). This CDR3 is built from 10 residues. The CDR3 region is CSALQAEAFF. Written as DNA, the CDR3 is TGCAGTGCCCTACAGGCTGAAGCTTTCTTT.

This clonotype has a handful of counts. The chain couples TRBV6-5 to TRBJ2-2; D perhaps matches TRBD1 (5 bases). There are 15 residues in the CDR3. V lost 10 bases and J 4 bases, leaving 19 bases between the germline ends. Germline CDR1 reads MNHEY; CDR2 reads SVGAGI. The CDR3 reads CATYTLGQVTGELFF. In DNA form, the CDR3 reads TGTGCCACCTACACCTTGGGGCAGGTCACCGGGGAGCTGTTTTTT.

This clonotype was seen only once. V usage is TRBV24-1 and J usage is TRBJ2-5, with D possibly being TRBD2 (6 bases). V lost 7 bases and J lost 4, with 12 bases in between. CDR1 is KGHDR, CDR2 SFDVKD, per germline. The CDR3 sequence is 13 residues long. CDR3 region: CATSPGTLETQYF. In DNA form, the CDR3 reads TGTGCCACCAGCCCCGGGACTTTAGAGACCCAGTACTTC.

Only a few counts were recorded for this clonotype. The chain is built from TRBV5-1 and TRBJ2-5, with 13 bases identical to TRBD2. Trimming took 5 bases from V and 2 from J; bases not matched to a gene: 9. The CDR3 runs 17 residues. From germline, CDR1 is SGHRS and CDR2 YFSETQ. The CDR3 nucleotides are TGCGCCAGCAGATATACTAGCGGGAGGGGAGTACAAGAGACCCAGTACTTC. As protein: CASRYTSGRGVQETQYF.